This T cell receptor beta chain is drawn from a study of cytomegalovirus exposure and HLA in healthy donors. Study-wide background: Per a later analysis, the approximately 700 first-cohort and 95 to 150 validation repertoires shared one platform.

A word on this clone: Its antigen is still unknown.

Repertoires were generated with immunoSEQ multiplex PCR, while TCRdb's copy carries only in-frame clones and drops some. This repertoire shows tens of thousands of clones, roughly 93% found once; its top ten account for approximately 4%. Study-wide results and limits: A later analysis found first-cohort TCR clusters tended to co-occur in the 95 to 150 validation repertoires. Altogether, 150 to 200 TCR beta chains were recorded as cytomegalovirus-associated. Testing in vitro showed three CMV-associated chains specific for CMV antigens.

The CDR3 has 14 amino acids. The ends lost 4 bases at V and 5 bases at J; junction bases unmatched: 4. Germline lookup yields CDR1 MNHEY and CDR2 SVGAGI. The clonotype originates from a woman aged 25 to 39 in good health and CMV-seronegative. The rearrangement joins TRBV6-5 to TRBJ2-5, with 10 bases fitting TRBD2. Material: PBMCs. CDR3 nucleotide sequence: TGTGCCAGCAGTTCCGAGACTAGCGGGGAGACCCAGTACTTC. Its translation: CASSSETSGETQYF.